These T cell receptor beta chains were read from a single sample in a study of blood T cell repertoires in COVID-19. Produced via immunoSEQ multiplex PCR; TCRdb's table is partial and in-frame only. The sample has about 110,000 clones, 60% to 80% seen once; the top ten hold roughly 16%. The sequenced sample consisted of peripheral blood. The receptors derive from a woman aged 80 or over with active or convalescent COVID-19. The conserved cysteine and the conserved F or W are not part of the CDR3 here. A D gene is named only where the DNA matches it firmly.

V gene | D gene | CDR3 protein
TRBV7-2 | TRBD2 | ASSLGPQGGDQSYEQY
TRBV30 | NA | AWIHSGSTGELF
TRBV7-8 | NA | ASSLHGPTDTQY
TRBV7-6 | NA | AVRLGDTQY
TRBV30 | TRBD1 | AWAGGAYHGYT
TRBV18 | NA | ASSPMQSPGSYGYT
TRBV27 | NA | ASSPSLVEIGNTIY
TRBV5-4 | NA | ASSFLGATNSPLH
TRBV2 | TRBD1 | ASSEGQLYEQY
TRBV7-8 | TRBD2 | ASSLLAGVAKNIQY
TRBV5-1 | NA | ASSLVRQGHANYGYT
TRBV7-2 | TRBD2 | ASSDGLAGEQY
TRBV12-5 | NA | ASGFLGTSGNTIY
TRBV6-5 | NA | ASRSPHSADYGYT
TRBV15 | NA | ATSRRTENYGYT
TRBV15 | NA | ATSRDIGGNTEAF
TRBV28 | TRBD2 | ASSFSGRGTGELF
TRBV9 | NA | ASSVQAGAIFHEQF
TRBV4-3 | NA | ASSQDRDNRYPPQH
TRBV7-7 | NA | ASSDTSKGGLQETQY
TRBV5-5 | TRBD2 | ASSLVLAASGIVDTQY
TRBV6-2/TRBV6-3 | TRBD1 | ASSRTGGAIKTQY
TRBV7-2 | NA | ASSPVGRDYEQY
TRBV28 | TRBD2 | ASSLYPGLAGVNEQF
TRBV12-1 | NA | ASTWGGANEKLF
TRBV28 | NA | ASSISSRGNYEQY
TRBV27 | NA | ASSKPGDYGYT
TRBV7-9 | TRBD2 | ASSPPGLAGGRGEQF
TRBV4-1 | NA | ASSHRTASNYGYT
TRBV25-1 | NA | ASSEPGGAAYEQY
TRBV5-1 | NA | ASSPMGGTYEQY
TRBV4-2 | NA | ASSQDSFGFSYEQY
TRBV5-1 | NA | ASSGGGSYNEQF
TRBV11-3 | NA | ASSRGGTEAF
TRBV3-1/TRBV3-2 | TRBD2 | ASSALAGGEQF
TRBV5-4 | TRBD2 | ASSLTSGREETQY
TRBV12-3/TRBV12-4 | NA | ASSLRGREGYT
TRBV10-3 | TRBD2 | AINPREGLGTDTQY
TRBV7-9 | NA | ASRSVGGDYNEQF
TRBV27 | TRBD1 | ASRRDRGFIEQY
TRBV28 | NA | ASRPLRGEGSSGNTIY
TRBV28 | TRBD1 | ASSSGTGLGQPQH
TRBV10-3 | TRBD2 | ATETSEKAGELF
TRBV6-2/TRBV6-3 | NA | ASSYSGRVTYGYT
TRBV5-1 | TRBD2 | ASSSEAGGSYNEQF
TRBV5-1 | NA | ASSVQGNEQF
TRBV20-1 | NA | SVASTDTQY
TRBV5-5 | NA | ASSRSATYQETQY
TRBV11-1 | NA | ASSLPGLGGTQY
TRBV19 | TRBD1 | ASSIRVGQDYGYT
TRBV5-6 | NA | ASSLGVGDQPQH
TRBV9 | TRBD1 | ASSATGQGAETQY
TRBV24-1 | NA | ATSDGPPIVTGEDNEQF
TRBV2 | NA | ASSTGRIQPQH
TRBV11-2 | NA | ASSFYRSWGRPYEQY
TRBV5-1 | TRBD1 | ASSPGQLETQY
TRBV5-4 | NA | ASSQGSYEQY
TRBV10-2 | TRBD1 | ASKRDRGRDTQY
TRBV18 | NA | ASAAANQPQH
TRBV28 | NA | ASSLRVFGQPQH